The following is a T cell receptor (beta chain) sequence with its context. This sample stems from a study of blood T cell repertoires in COVID-19. Study details: Nucleic acid was either cDNA or gDNA, and it came from T cells, B-cell-depleted T cells, or PBMCs.

Generated by immunoSEQ multiplex PCR, the TCRdb table keeps only in-frame clones and is missing some. The repertoire consists of about 26,000 clones, with more than 65% occurring once and the leading ten covering around half. CDR3 length: 19 amino acids. Losses at the gene ends were 5 bases for V and 2 bases for J; bases not matched to a gene: 19. The germline CDR1 and CDR2 sequences are SGHAT and FQNNGV. The gene calls are TRBV11-2 and TRBJ2-7; 9 nucleotides match TRBD2. The origin of this receptor is a man aged 50-59 years with active or convalescent COVID-19. Source material: peripheral blood. CDR3 sequence (DNA): TGTGCCAGCAGCCCAATCAACAGGGCATCGACTAGCGGACCCTACGAGCAGTACTTC. It yields the protein CASSPINRASTSGPYEQYF.